One and the same sample provided the 12 T cell receptor beta chains below, sequenced in a study of regulatory T cells in long-lasting Graves disease. With iRepertoire HTBI primers and Arm-PCR of CDR3 regions, TCR beta libraries were built. TCRdb independently ran MiXCR on the multiplex PCR reads; one entry per CDR3 protein. The top ten clones hold around 26% of a sample with a few hundred thousand distinct CDR3 sequences, around 24% of them seen once. Time point here: persistent/refractory GD, antithyroid drugs over 5 years with positive TRAb. Extracted RNA from PBMCs served as the source of the TCR library. The material was peripheral blood mononuclear cells (PBMCs), obtained when the disease was refractory, from a patient treated with antithyroid drugs. Receptors originate from a female donor with Graves disease.

The table lists this clonotype with many counts. The chain joins TRBV5-6 to TRBJ1-1, with D unresolved. This CDR3 has 15 amino acids. CDR1 is SGHDT and CDR2 is YYEEEE in the germline V gene. V dropped 2 bases and J dropped 0 bases, with 11 bases sitting between them. CDR3: CASSLGQLMNTEAFF. The CDR3 bases are TGTGCCAGCAGCTTAGGGCAGCTAATGAACACTGAAGCTTTCTTT.

This rearrangement joins TRBV20-1 to TRBJ2-3; 13 bases fit TRBD2. J was trimmed by 1 base and V by 5 bases; bases with no gene match: 3. CDR1 and CDR2 (germline): DFQATT, SNEGSKA (reference sequence). This CDR3 is 15 amino acids long. The CDR3 DNA follows: TGCAGTGCTCCAGGACTAGCGGGGGGCACAGATACGCAGTATTTT. Its protein is CSAPGLAGGTDTQYF.

This clonotype was found a few times. The chain recombines TRBV20-1 with TRBJ2-5; no reliable D call. The CDR3 consists of 15 residues. The ends were cut back, 3 bases at V and 9 bases at J, with 23 bases in the middle. Looked up from germline, CDR1 is DFQATT and CDR2 is SNEGSKA (reference sequence). CDR3 bases: TGCAGTGCTAGGCACGTTGGTCAGATCGACAACCCCCAGTACTTC. Translating it yields CSARHVGQIDNPQYF.

At least ten counts were recorded for this clonotype. The chain has TRBV20-1 and TRBJ1-5; D unclear. Germline assignment: CDR1 DFQATT and CDR2 SNEGSKA (reference sequence). This CDR3 is built from 17 residues. Trimming took 3 bases from V and 1 from J, leaving 19 bases between them. The CDR3, as DNA: TGCAGTGCTAGCTCCCCCAGGTTGCGTTTGAGCAATCAGCCCCAGCATTTT. Translation: CSASSPRLRLSNQPQHF.

This clonotype was counted at least ten times. The chain combines TRBV3-1 with TRBJ2-5; D might be TRBD2 (6 bases). Trimming took off 0 bases at V and 4 bases at J, with 15 bases between the two ends. CDR3 size: 16 residues. Germline V gives CDR1 LGHDT, CDR2 YNNKEL (reference sequence). CDR3 sequence: CASSQERQLGGETQYF. In DNA, the CDR3 is TGTGCCAGCAGCCAAGAAAGACAGCTGGGGGGAGAGACCCAGTACTTC.

The chain links TRBV3-1 to TRBJ2-1; D is undetermined. The V end was cut by 3 bases, the J end by 9 bases, with 12 bases between. Germline assignment: CDR1 LGHDT and CDR2 YNNKEL (reference sequence). The CDR3 length is 13 residues. The CDR3 loop reads CASSQGGTVEQFF. DNA of the CDR3: TGTGCCAGCAGCCAGGGCGGCACGGTTGAGCAGTTCTTC.

The V and J genes are TRBV7-8 and TRBJ2-3; tentative D call: TRBD2 (5 bases). The CDR3 extends over 15 amino acids. Trimming cost V 2 bases and J 3 bases, with 12 bases left between them. The germline V gene encodes CDR1 SGHVS and CDR2 FQNEAQ. The CDR3 sequence: CASSLKLVVTDTQYF. As DNA, the CDR3 is TGTGCCAGCAGCTTAAAACTAGTAGTAACAGATACGCAGTATTTT.

This clonotype turned up a few times. The junction departs from the called germline gene at one end, perhaps through a read error. The genes are TRBV5-1 and TRBJ2-7; TRBD1 might be the D (5 bases). The CDR3 consists of 14 residues. Per germline, CDR1 SGHRS and CDR2 YFSETQ. This CDR3 reads CASSLVQGSDEQYF. The CDR3, as DNA: TGCGCCAGCAGCTTGGTTCAGGGCTCCGACGAGCAGTACTTC. The full variable domain, with the rest looked up from reference TRBV5-1 and TRBJ2-7, is KAGVTQTPRYLIKTRGQQVTLSCSPISGHRSVSWYQQTPGQGLQFLFEYFSETQRNKGNFPGRFSGRQFSNSRSEMNVSTLELGDSALYLCASSLVQGSDEQYFGPGTRLTVT.

This clonotype has just a few counts. V gene TRBV14 combines with J gene TRBJ2-7; unclear D gene. This CDR3 has 11 amino acids. V lost 1 base and J lost 7, with 5 bases in between. Per germline, CDR1 SGHDN and CDR2 FVKESK. CDR3 nucleotides: TGTGCCAGCAGCCAAGCCTCGGAGCAGTACTTC. Translating it yields CASSQASEQYF.

The chain links TRBV19 to TRBJ1-5; TRBD1 is a possible D gene (5 bases). Trimming stripped 6 bases from V and 1 base from J, with 16 bases between. Per the germline V gene, CDR1 is LNHDA and CDR2 is SQIVND (reference sequence). The CDR3 is 16 amino acids. CDR3 nucleotides: TGTGCCAGTAGGAAGGGACTCCAGGCCAGCAATCAGCCCCAGCATTTT. This encodes CASRKGLQASNQPQHF. Variable domain in full (rest from reference TRBV19 and TRBJ1-5): DGGITQSPKYLFRKEGQNVTLSCEQNLNHDAMYWYRQDPGQGLRLIYYSQIVNDFQKGDIAEGYSVSREKKESFPLTVTSAQKNPTAFYLCASRKGLQASNQPQHFGDGTRLSIL.

This chain connects TRBV28 to TRBJ1-5, with 8 nucleotides matching TRBD1. Per germline, CDR1 MDHEN and CDR2 SYDVKM. The CDR3 sequence is 17 residues long. V gave up 8 bases and J gave up 3 bases; unmatched junction bases: 15. The CDR3 DNA sequence: TGTGCCAGCCCCCCCGCCGGGACAGGTAGCGCCAATCAGCCCCAGCATTTT. This translates into CASPPAGTGSANQPQHF.

This clonotype was detected only a few times. The V and J genes are TRBV28 and TRBJ2-1; 14 positions agree with TRBD2. This CDR3 spans 18 amino acids. Unmatched junction bases numbered 11, after V lost 4 bases and J lost 6 bases. CDR1 MDHEN and CDR2 SYDVKM come from the germline V gene. The CDR3 sequence is CASSSATSGRVVGNEQFF. DNA of the CDR3: TGTGCCAGCAGTTCCGCGACTAGCGGGAGGGTAGTGGGCAATGAGCAGTTCTTC.